A single sample gave rise to the 3 T cell receptor beta chains below, sequenced in a study of T cell changes during pregnancy in multiple sclerosis. Here immunoSEQ multiplex PCR was the method, and the copy in TCRdb shows in-frame clones only, minus some. The table includes 90,000 to 100,000 clones, around 90% detected once. Here the sequenced sample was peripheral blood, taken in the first trimester of pregnancy. The source of these receptors is a female donor with multiple sclerosis, enrolled in a pregnancy study.

This chain links TRBV11-2 with TRBJ2-2; no definite D call. Between the trimmed V and J ends, which lost 1 base and 0 bases, there was a span of 15 bases. The germline V gene has CDR1 SGHAT and CDR2 FQNNGV. The CDR3 spans 18 residues. CDR3 amino acids: CASSLGFLGGSNTGELFF. The CDR3 nucleotides are TGTGCCAGCAGCTTAGGTTTTTTAGGCGGATCGAACACCGGGGAGCTGTTTTTT.

There are a few counts of this clone. The chain recombines TRBV9 with TRBJ2-3; tentatively, D is TRBD2 (6 bases). Between the trimmed V and J ends, which lost 3 bases and 2 bases, there was a span of 16 bases. CDR3 length: 16 residues. Germline V gene lookup returns CDR1 SGDLS and CDR2 YYNGEE. Written as DNA, the CDR3 is TGTGCCAGCAGCGGTAGCGGTAGTACGAACACAGATACGCAGTATTTT. This codes for CASSGSGSTNTDTQYF.

This clone was picked up one time. The V and J genes are TRBV11-2 and TRBJ2-1; weak D call: TRBD2 (6 bases). Trimming shortened V by 5 bases and J by 2 bases, and 13 bases separated the two germline ends. The CDR3 consists of 15 residues. Germline V gene data show CDR1 as SGHAT and CDR2 as FQNNGV. CDR3 residues: CASSRAGSAYNEQFF. The CDR3 DNA sequence: TGTGCCAGCAGCCGCGCGGGGTCTGCCTACAATGAGCAGTTCTTC.